This T cell receptor (beta chain) was recovered during a study of T cell repertoires in cytomegalovirus infection. Only a few counts were recorded for this clonotype. Antigen: not known. TCRdb called the reads again in MiXCR, with one record for every CDR3 protein. The sample consists of around 450,000 distinct CDR3 sequences, about 11% of them appearing once. Study-level findings and limits: Summed frequency of shared TCR beta families picked out CMV carriers who also had the relevant HLA. Predominance within the ex vivo response was attributable to HLA-C-restricted CMV-specific TCR beta clonotypes.

Sequencing input: PBMCs. The receptor was derived from a human donor in good health (CMV status not recorded). Some clones in this sample may be carry-over from other donors' samples.

The CDR3 loop reads CATSSWTGEQFF. CDR3 in DNA: TGTGCCACCAGCAGCTGGACAGGGGAGCAGTTCTTC. This chain links TRBV15 with TRBJ2-1; 8 positions agree with TRBD1. Germline CDR1 LNHNV, CDR2 YYDKDF (reference sequence). Trimming at V came to 3 bases and at J to 10 bases, leaving 2 bases not matched to a gene. The CDR3 spans 12 residues.